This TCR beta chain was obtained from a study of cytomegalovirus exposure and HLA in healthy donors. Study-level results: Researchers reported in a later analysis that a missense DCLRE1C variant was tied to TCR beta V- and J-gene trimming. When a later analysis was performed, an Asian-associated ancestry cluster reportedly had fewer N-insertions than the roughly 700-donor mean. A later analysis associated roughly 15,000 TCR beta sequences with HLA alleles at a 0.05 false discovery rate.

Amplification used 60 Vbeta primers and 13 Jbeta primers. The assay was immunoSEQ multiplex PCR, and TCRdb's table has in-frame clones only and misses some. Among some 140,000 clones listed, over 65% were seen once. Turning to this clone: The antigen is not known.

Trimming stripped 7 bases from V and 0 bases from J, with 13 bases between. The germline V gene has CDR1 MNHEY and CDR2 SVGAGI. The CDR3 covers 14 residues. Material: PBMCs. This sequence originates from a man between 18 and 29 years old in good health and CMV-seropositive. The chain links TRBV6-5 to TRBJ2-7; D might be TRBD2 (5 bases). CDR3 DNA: TGTGCCAGCACTAGCACGACGAGCTCCTACGAGCAGTACTTC. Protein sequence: CASTSTTSSYEQYF.